This entry concerns a single T cell receptor beta chain. Its antigen is undetermined. The sample comes from a study of T cells in Graves' hyperthyroidism and ophthalmopathy. At the level of the study: Peripheral blood specimens were obtained at initial diagnosis, prior to any treatment. Study conclusions and caveats: Ophthalmopathy was separated from stable hyperthyroidism by a 13 V-J model.

The V and J ends lost 4 bases and 0 bases respectively, with 15 bases between them. The CDR3 is 17 residues long. CDR1 MGHRA and CDR2 YSYEKL come from the germline V gene. TCR beta CDR3 sequences were amplified from RNA transcripts. The TCR CDR3 was amplified in a first-round RT-PCR using the HTBI primer set. TCRdb independently ran MiXCR on the multiplex PCR reads; one entry per CDR3 protein. The sample consists of roughly 420,000 distinct CDR3 sequences, roughly 13% of them appearing once. The sample consisted of blood. This TCR came from a young woman with Graves' hyperthyroidism. The rearrangement links TRBV4-1 to TRBJ1-4; D ambiguous. The CDR3 bases are TGCGCCAGCAGCCTCACATACGAATCGGCAACTAATGAAAAACTGTTTTTT. This encodes CASSLTYESATNEKLFF.